This T cell receptor (beta chain) was recovered during a study of shared clonotypes between healthy human individuals. Study-level information: Per donor, three plates held CD4 naive cells, three held CD4 memory, two held CD8 naive and one held CD8 memory.

This CDR3 spans 16 amino acids. Ten or more counts support this clone. Antigen unknown. Each cell subset's genomic DNA was divided evenly among several immunoSEQ plates. Libraries were prepared by immunoSEQ multiplex PCR; TCRdb keeps only in-frame clonotypes and omits some of them. Counted here are under 1 million clones, around 93% occurring once; the ten biggest clones make up less than 25%. Study-wide points: A handful of donors had about 5% of their naive CD4 clonotypes in common.

Naive CD8 cells were CD45RO-negative, positively selected for CCR7, excluding terminally differentiated effector memory CD45RA+ cells. Sequenced sample: naive CD8+ T cells sorted from blood. The V gene is TRBV21-1, the J gene TRBJ2-7; the table assigns TRBD2, which was not confirmed against the DNA. TRBV21-1 is a recognized pseudogene. This clonotype was sampled from a man aged 30 to 39 in good health. Written as DNA, the CDR3 is TGTGCCAGCAGCCCCCGGAGGGGCTCTAAGACCTACGAGCAGTACTTC. Its translation is CASSPRRGSKTYEQYF.